This record looks at one TCR beta chain sequence and its context. Its matching antigen is unknown. The data are from a study of CXCR3-negative and CXCR3-positive naive CD8 T cells. Findings and caveats of the study: Most assays were run on fresh PBMCs (CXCR3 expression partially decreased after cryopreservation). CXCR3-positive naive cells carried more hydrophobic TRB CDR3s than CXCR3-negative naive cells did. Diversity ran similarly high across both naive subsets but far lower in memory CD8+ cells.

The CDR3 has 11 residues. The study sorted every CD8+ T cell subset in triplicate at 310,000 or so cells each. CD45RO-CCR7+CD27+CD95- marked naive CD8+ T cells. It was by 5' RACE with UMI labels that the TRB cDNA libraries were prepared. After re-calling the 5' RACE reads, TCRdb lists one entry per CDR3 protein, DNA absent. This sample contains about 94,000 distinct CDR3 sequences. The receptor's source is a human donor in good health. Some clones in this sample may be carry-over from other donors' samples. V and J are TRBV12-3 or TRBV12-4 and TRBJ2-3; the D call from TCRdb, TRBD2, cannot be confirmed without DNA. Sequenced material: naive CXCR3+ CD8+ T cells from blood. Subset of the sample: CD45RO-CCR7+CD27+CD95- naive CD8+ T cells expressing CXCR3 (TNR3+). CDR3 sequence: CASSGRGSLDF.